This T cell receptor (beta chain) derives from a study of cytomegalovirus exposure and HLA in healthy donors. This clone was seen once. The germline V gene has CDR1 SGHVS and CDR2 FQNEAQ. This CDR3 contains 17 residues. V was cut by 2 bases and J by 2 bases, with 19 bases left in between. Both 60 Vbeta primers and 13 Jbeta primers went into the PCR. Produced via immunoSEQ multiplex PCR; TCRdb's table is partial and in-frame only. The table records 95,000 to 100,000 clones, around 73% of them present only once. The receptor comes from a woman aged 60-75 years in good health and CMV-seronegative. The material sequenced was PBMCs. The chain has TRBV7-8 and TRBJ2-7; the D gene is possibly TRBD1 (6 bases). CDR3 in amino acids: CASSLSLGQIKTYEQYF. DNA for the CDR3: TGTGCCAGCAGCTTAAGCTTGGGACAAATAAAAACCTACGAGCAGTACTTC.